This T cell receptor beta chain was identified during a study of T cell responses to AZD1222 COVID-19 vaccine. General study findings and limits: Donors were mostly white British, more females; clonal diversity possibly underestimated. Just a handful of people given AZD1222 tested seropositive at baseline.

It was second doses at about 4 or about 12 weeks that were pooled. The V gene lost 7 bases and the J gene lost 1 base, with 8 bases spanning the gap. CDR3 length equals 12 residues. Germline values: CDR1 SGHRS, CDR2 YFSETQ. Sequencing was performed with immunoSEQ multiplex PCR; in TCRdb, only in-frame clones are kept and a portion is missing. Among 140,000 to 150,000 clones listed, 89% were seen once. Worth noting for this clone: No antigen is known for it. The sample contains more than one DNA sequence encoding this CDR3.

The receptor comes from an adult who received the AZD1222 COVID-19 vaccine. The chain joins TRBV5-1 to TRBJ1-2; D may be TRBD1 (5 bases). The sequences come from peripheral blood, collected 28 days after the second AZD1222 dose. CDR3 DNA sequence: TGCGCCAGCGGCGGGGGTAACTATGGCTACACCTTC. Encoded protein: CASGGGNYGYTF.